The T cell receptor (beta chain) under discussion was sequenced for a study of T cell changes during pregnancy in multiple sclerosis. CDR3 length: 16 amino acids. V lost 2 bases and J lost 6, with 20 bases in between. Germline loops: CDR1 GTSNPN, CDR2 SVGIG (reference sequence). Using immunoSEQ multiplex PCR, the repertoire was profiled, and TCRdb retains in-frame clones only, with some absent. In the table there are about 64,000 clones, 90% of which are singletons. V gene TRBV30 combines with J gene TRBJ2-1; weak D call: TRBD1 (6 bases). The specimen was peripheral blood, collected in the second trimester of pregnancy. The source of this sequence is a female donor in good health, enrolled as a control in a pregnancy study. The CDR3 region has the DNA TGTGCCTGGAGTCGTTCCGGGACAACGGTCCGCAATGAGCAGTTCTTC. It is translated as CAWSRSGTTVRNEQFF. Together with reference TRBV30 and TRBJ2-1, the CDR3 gives the full variable domain: SQTIHQWPATLVQPVGSPLSLECTVEGTSNPNLYWYRQAAGRGLQLLFYSVGIGQISSEVPQNLSASRPQDRQFILSSKKLLLSDSGFYLCAWSRSGTTVRNEQFFGPGTRLTVL.